This T cell receptor beta chain was obtained from a study of identical twins. V dropped 2 bases and J dropped 3; count of bases not matched to a gene: 7. Germline V lookup: CDR1 MNHEY, CDR2 SVGEGT. The CDR3 length is 15 residues. This clonotype turned up a few times. Its antigen is as yet unknown. Findings and caveats of the study: Beta out-of-frame sequences displayed a weaker excess of sharing between twins.

Template switching added a universal primer site; cDNA carried unique molecular identifiers. TCRdb called the 5' RACE reads again in MiXCR, with one record for every CDR3 protein. The sample includes around 680,000 distinct CDR3 sequences, 8.5% to 9.5% of them seen just once. These data also formed part of another study, on yellow fever vaccine responses in identical twins.

The chain employs TRBV6-2 or TRBV6-3 and TRBJ2-7; 7 bases line up with TRBD1. Sequenced input: PBMCs. This TCR derives from a woman aged 18-29 years in good health. The CDR3 DNA follows: TGTGCCAGCAGTTACAACCCGGGACAGAGCTACGAGCAGTACTTC. Its protein product is CASSYNPGQSYEQYF.